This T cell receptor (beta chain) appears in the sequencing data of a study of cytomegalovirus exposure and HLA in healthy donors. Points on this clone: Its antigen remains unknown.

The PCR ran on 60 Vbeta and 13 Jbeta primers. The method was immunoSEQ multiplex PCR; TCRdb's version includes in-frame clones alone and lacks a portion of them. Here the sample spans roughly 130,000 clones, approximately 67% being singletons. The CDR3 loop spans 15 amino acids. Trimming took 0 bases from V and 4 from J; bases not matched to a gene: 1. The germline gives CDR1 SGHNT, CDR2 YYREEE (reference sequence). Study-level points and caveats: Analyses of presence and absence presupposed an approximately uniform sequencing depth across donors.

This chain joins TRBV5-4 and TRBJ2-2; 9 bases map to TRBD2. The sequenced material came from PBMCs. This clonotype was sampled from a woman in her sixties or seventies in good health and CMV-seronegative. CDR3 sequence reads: CASSLGGLATGELFF. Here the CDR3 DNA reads TGTGCCAGCAGCTTGGGGGGACTAGCCACCGGGGAGCTGTTTTTT.